One and the same sample provided the 13 T cell receptor beta chains below, sequenced in a study of cytomegalovirus exposure and HLA in healthy donors. PCR was performed using 60 Vbeta and 13 Jbeta primers. Using immunoSEQ multiplex PCR, the repertoire was profiled, and TCRdb retains in-frame clones only, with some absent. The table lists about 170,000 clones, approximately 85% of them singletons. The sequenced sample consisted of PBMCs. These receptors originate from a man under 40 in good health and CMV-seropositive.

The V call is TRBV19, the J call TRBJ2-7, with D hard to call. This CDR3 has 16 amino acids. Germline V gives CDR1 LNHDA, CDR2 SQIVND (reference sequence). Trimming shortened V by 1 base and J by 2 bases, and 15 bases separated the two germline ends. CDR3 in DNA: TGTGCCAGTAGTATAGTCACAGATCCAAGCCCCTACGAGCAGTACTTC. It yields the protein CASSIVTDPSPYEQYF. The full variable domain, with the rest looked up from reference TRBV19 and TRBJ2-7, is DGGITQSPKYLFRKEGQNVTLSCEQNLNHDAMYWYRQDPGQGLRLIYYSQIVNDFQKGDIAEGYSVSREKKESFPLTVTSAQKNPTAFYLCASSIVTDPSPYEQYFGPGTRLTVT.

In this sample, this clone turned up a few times. The rearrangement uses TRBV5-1 and TRBJ2-5, with D perhaps matching TRBD2 (5 bases). Looked up from germline, CDR1 is SGHRS and CDR2 is YFSETQ. This CDR3 spans 15 amino acids. Trimming shortened V by 4 bases and J by 4 bases, and 17 bases separated the two germline ends. The CDR3: CASSIPGSLGETQYF. Written as DNA, the CDR3 is TGCGCCAGCAGCATCCCGGGAAGTTTGGGAGAGACCCAGTACTTC.

The V and J genes are TRBV30 and TRBJ1-5; D uncertain. Trimming cost V 0 bases and J 0 bases, with 12 bases left between them. The CDR3 sequence is 16 residues long. Per the germline V gene, CDR1 is GTSNPN and CDR2 is SVGIG (reference sequence). DNA for the CDR3: TGTGCCTGGAGTGTGTCAGGTGACCTTAGCAATCAGCCCCAGCATTTT. Its protein product is CAWSVSGDLSNQPQHF.

This clone was detected only once. This sequence joins TRBV7-9 and TRBJ2-1, with 8 bases identical to TRBD2. The trim removed 11 bases at V and 7 bases at J, leaving 7 bases unmatched. The germline gives CDR1 SEHNR, CDR2 FQNEAQ (reference sequence). The CDR3 consists of 12 residues. CDR3 DNA sequence: TGTGCCTCCGGGAGGGATAGGAATGAGCAGTTCTTC. It codes for CASGRDRNEQFF.

The chain employs TRBV7-9 and TRBJ2-5; weak D call: TRBD1 (6 bases). Germline CDR1 reads SEHNR; CDR2 reads FQNEAQ (reference sequence). Between the trimmed V and J ends, which lost 4 bases and 3 bases, there was a span of 12 bases. The length of the CDR3 is 14 residues. This CDR3 reads CASSWGTQKETQYF. The CDR3 DNA is TGTGCCAGCAGCTGGGGGACACAGAAAGAGACCCAGTACTTC. The whole variable domain, filled in from reference TRBV7-9 and TRBJ2-5, reads DTGVSQNPRHKITKRGQNVTFRCDPISEHNRLYWYRQTLGQGPEFLTYFQNEAQLEKSRLLSDRFSAERPKGSFSTLEIQRTEQGDSAMYLCASSWGTQKETQYFGPGTRLLVL.

V gene TRBV5-4 combines with J gene TRBJ2-1, with 9 nucleotides matching TRBD2. The germline V gene encodes CDR1 SGHNT and CDR2 YYREEE (reference sequence). Unmatched junction bases numbered 9, after V lost 0 bases and J lost 8 bases. The CDR3 contains 16 residues. CDR3 bases: TGTGCCAGCAGCTTGGCCGGCGGGAGGGCCACCGATGAGCAGTTCTTC. It encodes CASSLAGGRATDEQFF.

This sequence joins TRBV9 and TRBJ2-1, with TRBD2 matching 8 bases. Unmatched junction bases numbered 15, after V lost 4 bases and J lost 9 bases. Germline V gives CDR1 SGDLS, CDR2 YYNGEE. The CDR3 extends over 16 amino acids. CDR3 coding DNA: TGTGCCAGCAGCCCCCTAGGGGGACTAGTATTCTCTGAGCAGTTCTTC. This translates into CASSPLGGLVFSEQFF. Variable domain in full (rest from reference TRBV9 and TRBJ2-1): DSGVTQTPKHLITATGQRVTLRCSPRSGDLSVYWYQQSLDQGLQFLIQYYNGEERAKGNILERFSAQQFPDLHSELNLSSLELGDSALYFCASSPLGGLVFSEQFFGPGTRLTVL.

This chain links TRBV7-3 with TRBJ2-3; D is possibly TRBD1 (5 bases). Trimming left V 2 bases short and J 3 bases short, with 9 bases between. Germline V gene lookup returns CDR1 SGHTA and CDR2 FQGTGA. There are 14 residues in the CDR3. As DNA, the CDR3 is TGTGCCAGCAGCTTAGTCTCAGGGACAGATACGCAGTATTTT. Translation gives CASSLVSGTDTQYF. The complete variable domain, with remaining parts taken from reference TRBV7-3 and TRBJ2-3, reads GAGVSQTPSNKVTEKGKYVELRCDPISGHTALYWYRQSLGQGPEFLIYFQGTGAADDSGLPNDRFFAVRPEGSVSTLKIQRTERGDSAVYLCASSLVSGTDTQYFGPGTRLTVL.

About this clone itself: The germline gene is not matched at one end of the junction; a read error may be the cause. This chain uses TRBV7-9 with TRBJ2-7; 12 bases fit TRBD2. The CDR3 consists of 15 residues. Germline V gives CDR1 SEHNR, CDR2 FQNEAQ (reference sequence). The CDR3 is CSSSFTSGRPYEQYF. The DNA for the CDR3 is TGTTCCAGCAGCTTTACTAGCGGGAGGCCCTACGAGCAGTACTTC.

This clone came up once. The rearrangement uses TRBV9 and TRBJ2-2; TRBD1 is a possible D gene (5 bases). The CDR3 length is 13 residues. V was pared by 0 bases and J by 5 bases, with 5 bases between. The germline gives CDR1 SGDLS, CDR2 YYNGEE. Here the CDR3 reads CASSVEGTGELFF. CDR3 DNA: TGTGCCAGCAGCGTAGAGGGGACCGGGGAGCTGTTTTTT.

The chain recombines TRBV10-3 with TRBJ1-2; D is unclear. Germline loops: CDR1 ENHRY, CDR2 SYGVKD. The CDR3 is 15 residues long. The V gene lost 2 bases and the J gene lost 6 bases, with 16 bases spanning the gap. In DNA, the CDR3 is TGTGCCATCAGTGAGCGGGAGACACCAAACCATGGCTACACCTTC. Translating gives CAISERETPNHGYTF.

There are a few counts of this clone. This rearrangement joins TRBV5-6 to TRBJ1-4; perhaps TRBD1 as D (5 bases). Germline assignment: CDR1 SGHDT and CDR2 YYEEEE. Trimming cost V 4 bases and J 5 bases, with 12 bases left between them. CDR3 length equals 14 residues. The CDR3 coding sequence is TGTGCCAGCAGCACGGGACTGTCGAATGAAAAACTGTTTTTT. Translation: CASSTGLSNEKLFF.

This clone was observed once. The J gene is TRBJ2-1, the V gene TRBV2, with 13 bases aligning to TRBD2. This CDR3 is 17 amino acids long. Germline CDR1 is SNHLY and CDR2 is FYNNEI. Trimming at V came to 2 bases and at J to 10 bases, leaving 11 bases not matched to a gene. CDR3 residues: CASSEPLGLAGEGEQFF. The CDR3 DNA follows: TGTGCCAGCAGTGAACCCCTTGGACTAGCGGGAGAAGGGGAGCAGTTCTTC.